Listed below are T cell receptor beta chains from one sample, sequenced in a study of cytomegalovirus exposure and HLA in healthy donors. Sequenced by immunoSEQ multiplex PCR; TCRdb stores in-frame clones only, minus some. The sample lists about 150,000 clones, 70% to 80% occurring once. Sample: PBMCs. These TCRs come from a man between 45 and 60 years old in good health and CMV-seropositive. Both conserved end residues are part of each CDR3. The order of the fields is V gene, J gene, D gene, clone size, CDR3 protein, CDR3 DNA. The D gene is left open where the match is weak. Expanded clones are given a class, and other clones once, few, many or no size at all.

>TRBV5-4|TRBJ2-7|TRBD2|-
CASSFSGSSDEQYF
TGTGCCAGCAGCTTTAGCGGGAGTTCCGACGAGCAGTACTTC
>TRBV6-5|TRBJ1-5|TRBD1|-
CASAEGQGNQPQHF
TGTGCCAGCGCAGAAGGACAGGGAAATCAGCCCCAGCATTTT
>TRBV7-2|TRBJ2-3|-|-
CASSSRGQSTDTQYF
TGTGCCAGCAGCTCAAGAGGACAGAGCACAGATACGCAGTATTTT
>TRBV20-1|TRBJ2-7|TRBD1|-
CSAETGDEQYF
TGCAGTGCCGAGACAGGGGACGAGCAGTACTTC
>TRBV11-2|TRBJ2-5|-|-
CASSLKGTGGYF
TGTGCCAGCAGCTTAAAAGGGACCGGGGGGTACTTC
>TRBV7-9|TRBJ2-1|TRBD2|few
CASSLLAGGNNEQFF
TGTGCCAGCAGCTTACTAGCGGGAGGGAACAATGAGCAGTTCTTC
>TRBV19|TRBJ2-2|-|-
CASSIVLNTGELFF
TGTGCCAGTAGTATAGTACTTAACACCGGGGAGCTGTTTTTT
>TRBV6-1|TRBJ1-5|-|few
CASSEAYDSYQPQHF
TGTGCCAGCAGTGAAGCCTATGACAGCTATCAGCCCCAGCATTTT
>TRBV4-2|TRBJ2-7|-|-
CASSRNDYYEQYF
TGTGCCAGCAGCCGAAACGACTACTACGAGCAGTACTTC
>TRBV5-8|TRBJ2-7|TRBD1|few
CASSRRTGAPVGEQYF
TGTGCCAGCAGCCGCCGGACAGGGGCCCCAGTCGGCGAGCAGTACTTC
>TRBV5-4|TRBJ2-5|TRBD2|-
CASSSSGSQETQYF
TGTGCCAGCAGTTCTAGCGGGAGCCAAGAGACCCAGTACTTC
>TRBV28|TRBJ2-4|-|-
CASSFILIRNIQYF
TGTGCCAGCAGTTTTATCCTAATTCGAAACATTCAGTACTTC
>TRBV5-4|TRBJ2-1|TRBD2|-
CASSPERERNEQFF
TGTGCCAGCAGCCCAGAGCGGGAGAGGAATGAGCAGTTCTTC
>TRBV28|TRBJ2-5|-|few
CASRRRYQETQYF
TGTGCCAGCCGACGGAGGTACCAAGAGACCCAGTACTTC
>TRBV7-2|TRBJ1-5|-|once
CASSYQRNQPQHF
TGTGCCAGCAGTTACCAGAGGAATCAGCCCCAGCATTTT
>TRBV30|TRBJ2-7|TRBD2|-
CAWSLAGGVYEQYF
TGTGCCTGGAGTTTAGCGGGAGGGGTCTACGAGCAGTACTTC
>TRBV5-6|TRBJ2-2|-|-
CASSLKHSSNTGELFF
TGTGCCAGCAGCTTGAAGCACAGCTCGAACACCGGGGAGCTGTTTTTT
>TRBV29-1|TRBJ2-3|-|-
CSVEDVSRQAYEGHVIDTQYF
TGCAGCGTTGAAGATGTGTCGCGGCAGGCTTATGAGGGCCACGTCATAGATACGCAGTATTTT
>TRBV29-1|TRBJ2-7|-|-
CSVGGVGNYEQYF
TGCAGCGTTGGGGGCGTCGGAAACTACGAGCAGTACTTC
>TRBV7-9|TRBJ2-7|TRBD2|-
CSSSLPPGLKTSGSYEQYF
TGTTCCAGCAGCTTACCGCCGGGACTCAAGACTAGCGGGAGCTACGAGCAGTACTTC
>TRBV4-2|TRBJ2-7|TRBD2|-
CASSQGFGGTAGEQYF
TGTGCCAGCAGCCAAGGATTCGGGGGAACAGCGGGGGAGCAGTACTTC
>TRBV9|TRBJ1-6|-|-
CASDAGQDSPLHF
TGTGCCAGCGACGCGGGGCAGGACTCACCCCTCCACTTT
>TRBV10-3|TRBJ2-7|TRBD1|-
CASEAGQGNYEQYF
TGTGCCAGCGAAGCGGGACAGGGGAATTACGAGCAGTACTTC
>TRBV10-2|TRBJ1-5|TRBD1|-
CASSPRGDRGRDQPQHF
TGCGCCAGCAGCCCTAGGGGGGACAGGGGGCGAGATCAGCCCCAGCATTTT
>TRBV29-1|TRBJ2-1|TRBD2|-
CSVAPGSGSSEQFF
TGCAGCGTTGCGCCGGGTAGCGGGAGTAGTGAGCAGTTCTTC
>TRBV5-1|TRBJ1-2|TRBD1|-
CASSMDRGRGYTF
TGCGCCAGCAGCATGGACAGGGGCCGCGGCTACACCTTC
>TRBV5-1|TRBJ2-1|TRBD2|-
CASSLGVAGTYNEQFF
TGCGCCAGCAGCCTCGGGGTAGCGGGGACCTACAATGAGCAGTTCTTC
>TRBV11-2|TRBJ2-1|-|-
CASSLDAGYNEQFF
TGTGCCAGCAGCTTAGACGCAGGGTACAATGAGCAGTTCTTC
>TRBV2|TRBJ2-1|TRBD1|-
CASSPDRGSYNEQFF
TGTGCCAGCAGCCCAGACAGGGGATCATACAATGAGCAGTTCTTC
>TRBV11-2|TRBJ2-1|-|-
CASSLEASSQFF
TGTGCCAGCAGCTTAGAAGCCTCATCGCAGTTCTTC
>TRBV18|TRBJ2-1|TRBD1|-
CASSLGQGAQNEQFF
TGTGCCAGCTCCCTGGGACAGGGGGCGCAGAATGAGCAGTTCTTC
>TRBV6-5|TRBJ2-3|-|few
CASRPTGYTDTQYF
TGTGCCAGCAGGCCCACAGGCTACACAGATACGCAGTATTTT
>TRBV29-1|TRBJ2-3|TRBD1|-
CSDLTGTDTQYF
TGCAGCGACCTGACAGGGACAGATACGCAGTATTTT
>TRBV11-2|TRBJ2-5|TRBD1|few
CASSSKDRDQETQYF
TGTGCCAGCAGCTCCAAGGACAGGGACCAAGAGACCCAGTACTTC
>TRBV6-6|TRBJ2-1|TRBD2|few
CASRPGLAGKNEQFF
TGTGCCAGCCGCCCGGGACTAGCGGGAAAGAATGAGCAGTTCTTC
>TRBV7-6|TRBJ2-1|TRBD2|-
CASSLGRRLAGESEQFF
TGTGCCAGCAGCTTAGGTAGACGTCTAGCGGGAGAAAGTGAGCAGTTCTTC
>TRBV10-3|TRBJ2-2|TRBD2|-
CAISEPTSGSSGTGELFF
TGTGCCATCAGTGAACCGACTAGCGGGAGCTCGGGCACCGGGGAGCTGTTTTTT